One sample yielded the 32 T cell receptor beta chains listed below, sequenced in a study of OX40 agonist ivuxolimab in advanced cancers. Profiling relied on immunoSEQ multiplex PCR, and the TCRdb table lists in-frame clones only, not all of them. There are tens of thousands of clones in the sample; approximately 88% occur only once, and roughly 4% lies in the top ten. The sample here was CD4+ or CD8+ T cells sorted from blood, taken in a trial of the OX40 agonist ivuxolimab. These receptors all come from an adult with an advanced solid tumor such as melanoma, head and neck, liver or kidney cancer.

The chain couples TRBV19 to TRBJ2-7; the match to TRBD2 covers 10 bases. V trimming: 6 bases; J trimming: 0 bases; junction bases outside the gene matches: 5. Per germline, CDR1 LNHDA and CDR2 SQIVND (reference sequence). This CDR3 has 15 amino acids. The CDR3 protein is CASRDTSGNSYEQYF. In DNA form, the CDR3 reads TGTGCCAGTAGAGATACTAGCGGGAACTCCTACGAGCAGTACTTC.

V and J are TRBV9 and TRBJ2-7; TRBD2 aligns across 13 bases. V trimming: 0 bases; J trimming: 7 bases; junction bases outside the gene matches: 7. CDR3 length: 16 residues. Germline-derived CDR1 and CDR2 are SGDLS and YYNGEE. The CDR3 region has the DNA TGTGCCAGCAGCGTAGCAGGACTAGCGGGAGAAGGAGAGCAGTACTTC. As protein: CASSVAGLAGEGEQYF.

A few counts support this clone. The J gene is TRBJ2-5, the V gene TRBV14; 10 bases are shared with TRBD1. CDR1 and CDR2 (germline): SGHDN, FVKESK. J was trimmed by 5 bases and V by 0 bases; bases with no gene match: 9. There are 17 residues in the CDR3. Written as DNA, the CDR3 is TGTGCCAGCAGCCAAGACCCCCCGGGACAGGGGTTGGAGACCCAGTACTTC. This encodes CASSQDPPGQGLETQYF.

V is TRBV15 and J is TRBJ2-6; D is ambiguous. The length of the CDR3 is 14 residues. Trimming shortened V by 9 bases and J by 4 bases, and 13 bases separated the two germline ends. Germline-derived CDR1 and CDR2 are LNHNV and YYDKDF (reference sequence). The CDR3 DNA sequence: TGTGCCACTAGCTCGGGCGGAGGGGCCAACGTCCTGACTTTC. Its protein is CATSSGGGANVLTF. The full variable domain, rest sourced from reference TRBV15 and TRBJ2-6, is DAMVIQNPRYQVTQFGKPVTLSCSQTLNHNVMYWYQQKSSQAPKLLFHYYDKDFNNEADTPDNFQSRRPNTSFCFLDIRSPGLGDTAMYLCATSSGGGANVLTFGAGSRLTVL.

The chain couples TRBV6-5 to TRBJ2-3, with TRBD2 matching over 8 bases. V trimming: 8 bases; J trimming: 0 bases; junction bases outside the gene matches: 7. Germline loops: CDR1 MNHEY, CDR2 SVGAGI. This CDR3 is 15 amino acids long. CDR3 residues: CASATSGASTDTQYF. The CDR3 DNA sequence: TGTGCCAGCGCCACTAGCGGAGCTAGCACAGATACGCAGTATTTT.

Written as DNA, the CDR3 is TGTGCCAGTAGTATACGGCTAGCGGAGATTTACAATGAGCAGTTCTTC. Translated: CASSIRLAEIYNEQFF. The chain links TRBV19 to TRBJ2-1; the match to TRBD2 covers 7 bases. The CDR3 runs to 16 residues. The V and J ends lost 2 bases and 4 bases, in that order; junction bases with no gene match: 8. The germline V gene encodes CDR1 LNHDA and CDR2 SQIVND (reference sequence).

J is TRBJ2-3 and V is TRBV5-8; 7 bases are shared with TRBD1. Germline V gives CDR1 SGHTS, CDR2 YDEGEE. The V segment lost 4 bases and the J segment 4 bases; nucleotides outside the gene matches: 9. The CDR3 length is 15 residues. The CDR3 DNA reads as TGTGCCAGCAGCGACGGGACAGCCAGAGCAGATACGCAGTATTTT. Its translation is CASSDGTARADTQYF.

This clone was seen just once. V usage is TRBV7-2 and J usage is TRBJ2-2, with TRBD1 as a possible D gene (6 bases). Trimming shortened V by 2 bases and J by 6 bases, and 19 bases separated the two germline ends. The CDR3 contains 17 residues. CDR1 and CDR2 from the germline V gene are SGHTA and FQGNSA. CDR3 region: CASSLRSGVEGAGELFF. The CDR3 DNA follows: TGTGCCAGCAGCTTACGCTCAGGGGTTGAGGGAGCCGGGGAGCTGTTTTTT.

The genes are TRBV7-3 and TRBJ2-3; 9 bases fit TRBD1. There are 15 residues in the CDR3. J gave up 3 bases and V 0 bases, and 1 base lay outside the gene matches. Germline V gene sequence: CDR1 SGHTA, CDR2 FQGTGA. Written as DNA, the CDR3 is TGTGCCAGCAGCTTAACGGGACAGGGAACAGATACGCAGTATTTT. Translated, it gives CASSLTGQGTDTQYF.

The V and J genes are TRBV14 and TRBJ2-5, with D unresolved. V gave up 0 bases and J gave up 9 bases, with 17 bases separating them. CDR1 and CDR2 (germline): SGHDN, FVKESK. The CDR3 runs to 15 residues. The CDR3, as DNA: TGTGCCAGCAGCCAAGATACAGCGCCCCCAAGGTCCCAGTACTTC. Translating it yields CASSQDTAPPRSQYF.

This CDR3 is CASSTGTGDNEQFF. For the CDR3, the DNA is TGTGCCAGCAGTACCGGGACAGGTGACAATGAGCAGTTCTTC. The gene calls are TRBV6-6 and TRBJ2-1, with 8 nucleotides matching TRBD1. Trimming removed 5 bases from V and 5 bases from J; junction bases left unmatched: 5. CDR3 size: 14 residues. CDR1 and CDR2 (germline): MNHNY, SVGAGI (reference sequence).

This chain links TRBV19 with TRBJ2-3; a possible D gene is TRBD2 (5 bases). Between the trimmed V and J ends, which lost 5 bases and 2 bases, there was a span of 14 bases. There are 15 residues in the CDR3. Germline V gene lookup returns CDR1 LNHDA and CDR2 SQIVND (reference sequence). The CDR3 loop is CASSRGFVNTDTQYF. The CDR3 DNA reads as TGTGCCAGTAGTCGGGGATTTGTTAACACAGATACGCAGTATTTT.

The chain carries TRBV15 and TRBJ2-1; D may correspond to TRBD1 or TRBD2 (6 bases each). The germline V gene has CDR1 LNHNV and CDR2 YYDKDF (reference sequence). This CDR3 is 14 amino acids long. V was clipped by 1 base and J by 7 bases, with 11 bases between them. The chain's CDR3 is CATSRVRGGNEQFF. CDR3 nucleotides: TGTGCCACCAGCAGAGTCAGAGGGGGGAATGAGCAGTTCTTC.

The chain has TRBV19 and TRBJ2-5, with D tentatively TRBD2 (5 bases). The germline V gene has CDR1 LNHDA and CDR2 SQIVND (reference sequence). With 2 bases removed from V and 5 bases from J, the gap between germline ends came to 12 bases. CDR3 length: 14 amino acids. The CDR3, as DNA: TGTGCCAGTAGTATATTTTCTAGCTCGGAGACCCAGTACTTC. As protein: CASSIFSSSETQYF.

V is TRBV6-6 and J is TRBJ2-7; D is ambiguous. Per the germline V gene, CDR1 is MNHNY and CDR2 is SVGAGI (reference sequence). V was trimmed by 6 bases and J by 1 base, leaving 7 bases between them. CDR3 length equals 12 residues. The CDR3 region is CASRATSYEQYF. DNA for the CDR3: TGTGCCAGCAGGGCCACATCCTACGAGCAGTACTTC.

The chain employs TRBV5-1 and TRBJ2-3; 10 nucleotides align to TRBD2. The ends lost 7 bases at V and 3 bases at J; junction bases unmatched: 2. The length of the CDR3 is 13 residues. CDR1 is SGHRS, CDR2 YFSETQ, per germline. The chain's CDR3 is CASGTSATDTQYF. As DNA, the CDR3 is TGCGCCAGCGGGACTAGCGCAACAGATACGCAGTATTTT.

The genes are TRBV9 and TRBJ1-1, with 8 bases identical to TRBD1. The CDR3 totals 19 residues. Trimming cost V 3 bases and J 0 bases; bases outside gene matches: 16. CDR1 is SGDLS, CDR2 YYNGEE, per germline. The CDR3 spells CASSANGTGPIAMNTEAFF. As DNA, the CDR3 is TGTGCCAGCAGCGCTAACGGGACAGGCCCTATAGCTATGAACACTGAAGCTTTCTTT.

The V and J genes are TRBV6-7 and TRBJ1-5; perhaps TRBD1 as D (6 bases). TRBV6-7 is sorted into the ORF group, with uncertain function. Trimming stripped 7 bases from V and 2 bases from J, with 18 bases between. The CDR3 has 16 amino acids. Written as DNA, the CDR3 is TGTGCCAGCACTCGACTCAACTCAGGGGGCAATCAGCCCCAGCATTTT. As protein: CASTRLNSGGNQPQHF.

The V gene is TRBV11-2, the J gene TRBJ2-7, with D maybe TRBD2 (5 bases). Germline V CDR1 and CDR2: SGHAT, FQNNGV. Trimming left V 5 bases short and J 0 bases short, with 11 bases between. This CDR3 comprises 14 residues. CDR3 sequence reads: CASSRPGSSYEQYF. CDR3 in DNA: TGTGCCAGCAGCCGGCCGGGGTCCTCCTACGAGCAGTACTTC.

The genes are TRBV30 and TRBJ1-2; D not resolved. Trimming took 0 bases from V and 5 from J, leaving 7 bases between them. CDR3 length: 12 amino acids. The germline V gene has CDR1 GTSNPN and CDR2 SVGIG (reference sequence). The CDR3 nucleotides read TGTGCCTGGAGTGTACCCGGGTATGGCTACACCTTC. Translating it yields CAWSVPGYGYTF.

The V gene is TRBV11-2, the J gene TRBJ2-7, with D possibly being TRBD2 (6 bases). This CDR3 is built from 15 residues. The V gene's germline CDR1 is SGHAT and CDR2 FQNNGV. V was pared by 5 bases and J by 6 bases, with 20 bases between. The CDR3 here is CASSPYQTSISEQYF. CDR3 nucleotide sequence: TGTGCCAGCAGCCCCTACCAGACTAGTATCTCCGAGCAGTACTTC.

V usage is TRBV29-1 and J usage is TRBJ1-4; TRBD1 aligns across 7 bases. The CDR3 is made up of 15 amino acids. The germline V gene has CDR1 SQVTM and CDR2 ANQGSEA. Trimming at V came to 5 bases and at J to 5 bases, leaving 11 bases not matched to a gene. In DNA, the CDR3 is TGCAGCGTTCAGGACGGAGGGGGCAGAAATGAAAAACTGTTTTTT. It yields the protein CSVQDGGGRNEKLFF.

The rearrangement joins TRBV19 to TRBJ2-3; D is perhaps TRBD1 (6 bases). The CDR3 length is 13 residues. CDR1 and CDR2 (germline): LNHDA, SQIVND (reference sequence). Trimming cost V 1 base and J 14 bases, with 16 bases left between them. The CDR3 sequence is CASSIGTVPYLYF. The CDR3 DNA is TGTGCCAGTAGTATAGGGACAGTCCCGTACTTGTATTTT.

Note on this clone: Germline and junction disagree at one end, which may indicate a read error. The chain employs TRBV7-7 and TRBJ1-2, with D unclear. The germline CDR1 and CDR2 sequences are SSHAT and FNYEAQ (reference sequence). CDR3 size: 16 residues. The CDR3 nucleotides read TGTGCTAGCAGCCCCGACGGGCCCCCCCCCAACTATGGCTACACCTTC. This codes for CASSPDGPPPNYGYTF.

V usage is TRBV6-1 and J usage is TRBJ2-7; 11 bases fit TRBD2. The CDR3 covers 18 residues. The junction had 22 bases not matched to a gene; V was cut back by 3 bases and J by 12 bases. CDR1 is MNHNS and CDR2 is SASEGT in the germline V gene. Written as DNA, the CDR3 is TGTGCCAGCAGTGATAAGCCGCCGATACTAGCGGGAGCCCCTATGCGGTACTTC. Residues: CASSDKPPILAGAPMRYF.

This clone was seen once. In DNA, the CDR3 is TGTGCCAGCAGCCCCGGGGGTATCAACACTGAAGCTTTCTTT. It translates to CASSPGGINTEAFF. This chain connects TRBV2 to TRBJ1-1; D might be TRBD1 (5 bases). Germline V gene data show CDR1 as SNHLY and CDR2 as FYNNEI. Trimming shortened V by 6 bases and J by 2 bases, and 13 bases separated the two germline ends. The CDR3 covers 14 residues.

This chain links TRBV6-1 with TRBJ1-4, with no clear D. The V and J ends lost 1 base and 5 bases respectively, with 8 bases between them. This CDR3 has 14 residues. The germline CDR1 and CDR2 sequences are MNHNS and SASEGT. CDR3 sequence: CASSEDNQNEKLFF. The CDR3 DNA follows: TGTGCCAGCAGTGAAGACAATCAGAATGAAAAACTGTTTTTT.

The chain is built from TRBV19 and TRBJ1-2, with a possible D match to TRBD1 (5 bases). Germline V gives CDR1 LNHDA, CDR2 SQIVND (reference sequence). Trimming took off 3 bases at V and 1 base at J, with 18 bases between the two ends. The CDR3 spans 17 residues. Here the CDR3 reads CASSMSGWQRGNYGYTF. CDR3 nucleotide sequence: TGTGCCAGTAGTATGAGCGGGTGGCAGAGGGGTAACTATGGCTACACCTTC.

The chain recombines TRBV18 with TRBJ1-1, with a possible D match to TRBD1 (6 bases). Trimming shortened V by 6 bases and J by 5 bases, and 16 bases separated the two germline ends. Germline CDR1 and CDR2: KGHSH and LQKENI. The CDR3 contains 14 residues. This CDR3 is CASSRGQRGTEAFF. CDR3 bases: TGTGCCAGCTCTAGGGGACAACGGGGGACTGAAGCTTTCTTT.

The chain joins TRBV5-1 to TRBJ2-5; D is unclear. Per the germline V gene, CDR1 is SGHRS and CDR2 is YFSETQ. Trimming shortened V by 0 bases and J by 5 bases, and 8 bases separated the two germline ends. The CDR3 runs 13 residues. The CDR3 DNA reads TGCGCCAGCAGCTTGGGCCCGGAGGAGACCCAGTACTTC. As protein: CASSLGPEETQYF.

The V and J genes are TRBV5-1 and TRBJ2-5; D gene ambiguous. CDR3 length equals 16 residues. Deletions cut 2 bases from V and 2 bases from J, with 16 bases between. The germline V gene has CDR1 SGHRS and CDR2 YFSETQ. CDR3 bases: TGCGCCAGCAGCTTAACAAGCGACCCCATACAAGAGACCCAGTACTTC. This gives the protein CASSLTSDPIQETQYF.

The chain carries TRBV27 and TRBJ1-5, with D possibly TRBD1 on 5 matching bases. The CDR3 totals 19 residues. The germline V and J ends were trimmed by 1 base and 0 bases, with 19 bases remaining between them. From germline, CDR1 is MNHEY and CDR2 SMNVEV (reference sequence). The CDR3 region is CASSLWPPTAGGSNQPQHF. The CDR3 DNA reads TGTGCCAGCAGTTTATGGCCCCCGACAGCGGGTGGTAGCAATCAGCCCCAGCATTTT.